The 3 T cell receptor beta chains presented below share a single source sample, sequenced in a study of CD8 T cells in ankylosing spondylitis. TCRdb ran MiXCR on the 5' RACE reads and lists one entry per CDR3 protein. The sample includes 200,000 to 250,000 distinct CDR3 sequences, 8% to 11% of them seen just once. Sample: blood, either unsorted or a sorted T cell fraction (not recorded which). These receptors all come from a male donor with ankylosing spondylitis or in good health (not recorded which).

This clonotype has only a few counts. A much larger clone lies a single base off, so this may be a read error. The chain joins TRBV15 to TRBJ2-2; D perhaps matches TRBD1 (6 bases). Germline V lookup: CDR1 LNHNV, CDR2 YYDKDF (reference sequence). The CDR3 has 16 amino acids. V was shortened by 0 bases and J by 6 bases, with 14 bases between the two germline ends. CDR3 sequence reads: CATSRETGPNSGELFF. The CDR3 DNA sequence: TGTGCCACCAGCAGAGAGACAGGACCTAACTCCGGGGAGCTGTTTTTT.

The chain uses TRBV12-3 or TRBV12-4 and TRBJ2-7, with D possibly matching TRBD2 (5 bases). V was clipped by 7 bases and J by 2 bases, with 15 bases between them. The CDR3 length is 14 residues. This CDR3 reads CASTKEKGAYEQYF. CDR3 DNA: TGTGCCAGCACCAAAGAAAAGGGAGCCTACGAGCAGTACTTC.

The sample holds many counts of this clonotype. The J gene is TRBJ1-1, the V gene TRBV30; unclear D gene. Trimming took 2 bases from V and 2 from J, leaving 9 bases between them. The CDR3 runs to 13 residues. Germline V gives CDR1 GTSNPN, CDR2 SVGIG (reference sequence). The CDR3 reads CAWSLKGNTEAFF. In DNA form, the CDR3 reads TGTGCCTGGAGTTTGAAGGGTAACACTGAAGCTTTCTTT.